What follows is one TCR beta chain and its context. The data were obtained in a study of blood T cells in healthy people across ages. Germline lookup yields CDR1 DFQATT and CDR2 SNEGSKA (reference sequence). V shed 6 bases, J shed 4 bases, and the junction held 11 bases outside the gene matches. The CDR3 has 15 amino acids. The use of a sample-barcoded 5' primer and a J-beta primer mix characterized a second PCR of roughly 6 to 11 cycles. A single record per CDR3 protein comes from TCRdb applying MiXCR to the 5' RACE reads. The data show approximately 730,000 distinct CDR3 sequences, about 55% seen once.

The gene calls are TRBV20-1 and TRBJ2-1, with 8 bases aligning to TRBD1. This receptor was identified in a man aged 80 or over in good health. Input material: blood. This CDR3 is CSALARTGKYNEQFF. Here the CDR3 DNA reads TGCAGTGCCCTCGCTCGGACAGGGAAATACAATGAGCAGTTCTTC.